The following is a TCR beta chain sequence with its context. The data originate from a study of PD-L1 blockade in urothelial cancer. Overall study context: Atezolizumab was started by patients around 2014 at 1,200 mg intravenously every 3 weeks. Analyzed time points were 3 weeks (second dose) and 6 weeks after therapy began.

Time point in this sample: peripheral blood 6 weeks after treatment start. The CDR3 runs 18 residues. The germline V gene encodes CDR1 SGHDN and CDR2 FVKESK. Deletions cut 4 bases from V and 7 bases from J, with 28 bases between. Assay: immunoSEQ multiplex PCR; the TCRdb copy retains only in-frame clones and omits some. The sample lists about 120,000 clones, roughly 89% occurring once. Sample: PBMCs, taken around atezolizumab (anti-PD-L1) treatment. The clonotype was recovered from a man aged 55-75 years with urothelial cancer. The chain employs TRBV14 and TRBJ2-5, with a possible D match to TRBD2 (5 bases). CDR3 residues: CASSRHLISQDARGTQYF. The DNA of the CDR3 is TGTGCCAGCAGCCGACACTTGATATCCCAGGATGCTCGGGGGACCCAGTACTTC. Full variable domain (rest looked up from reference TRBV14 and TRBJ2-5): EAGVTQFPSHSVIEKGQTVTLRCDPISGHDNLYWYRRVMGKEIKFLLHFVKESKQDESGMPNNRFLAERTGGTYSTLKVQPAELEDSGVYFCASSRHLISQDARGTQYFGPGTRLLVL.